This TCR beta chain was retrieved from a study of OX40 agonist ivuxolimab in advanced cancers. Study-wide context: Three patients, one with hepatocellular carcinoma and two with cutaneous melanoma, responded partially. Study conclusions and caveats: Some nonresponders also had low normalized T-cell clonal expansion. The study did not work out the antigen specificity of the expanded peripheral T cells.

Peripheral blood came from all dose cohorts at three timepoints. Produced via immunoSEQ multiplex PCR; TCRdb's table is partial and in-frame only. This table holds tens of thousands of clones, roughly nine tenths found once. CDR1 is SGHTA, CDR2 FQGNSA, per germline. V lost 1 base, J lost 6 bases, and 10 bases lay in between. CDR3 length equals 13 residues. In regard to this clone: Its antigen remains unidentified.

The clonotype was recovered from an adult with an advanced solid tumor such as melanoma, head and neck, liver or kidney cancer. The gene calls are TRBV7-2 and TRBJ2-7; tentative D call: TRBD2 (6 bases). The sample consisted of CD4+ or CD8+ T cells sorted from blood, taken in a trial of the OX40 agonist ivuxolimab. The CDR3 DNA reads as TGTGCCAGCAGCTTAGGATCGGAGGGCGAGCAGTACTTC. Its protein product is CASSLGSEGEQYF.